This T cell receptor beta chain was observed in a study of blood T cell repertoires in COVID-19. The method was immunoSEQ multiplex PCR; TCRdb's version includes in-frame clones alone and lacks a portion of them. The sample has approximately 44,000 clones; approximately 88% are singletons. Trimming took 1 base from V and 3 from J; bases not matched to a gene: 9. The germline CDR1 and CDR2 sequences are LGHDT and YNNKEL (reference sequence). The length of the CDR3 is 17 residues. This TCR was recovered from a woman aged 40 to 50 with acute or convalescent COVID-19. Specimen: peripheral blood. The chain carries TRBV3-1 (or the pseudogene TRBV3-2) and TRBJ2-7, with 10 positions matching TRBD1. The CDR3 coding sequence is TGTGCCAGCAGCCAAGTTCGTATTAGGACAGGGGGCTACGAGCAGTACTTC. This gives the protein CASSQVRIRTGGYEQYF.